The source of this T cell receptor (beta chain) is a study of blood T cell repertoires in COVID-19. Study-level background: T cells, B-cell-depleted T cells, or PBMCs supplied cDNA or gDNA.

Repertoires were generated with immunoSEQ multiplex PCR, while TCRdb's copy carries only in-frame clones and drops some. The table includes roughly 190,000 clones, 84% detected once. The V end lost 6 bases, the J end lost 7 bases, and 19 bases lay between the germline ends. CDR1 is SQVTM and CDR2 is ANQGSEA in the germline V gene. The CDR3 consists of 15 residues. Recovered Cohort 3 donors showed two negative PCRs, clearance, or symptom resolution. The V gene is TRBV29-1, the J gene TRBJ1-6, with unresolved D. Sequenced: PBMCs or T cells enriched from blood (not recorded which). The TCR was taken from a young woman who had recovered from COVID-19. The CDR3 nucleotides read TGCAGCGTCGCCGATGGTTTCCTCGGGAATTCACCCCTCCACTTT. The encoded protein is CSVADGFLGNSPLHF.